The T cell receptor (beta chain) described here comes from a study of control samples from healthy donors and cancer patients. Trimming took 5 bases from V and 4 from J; bases not matched to a gene: 9. The V gene's germline CDR1 is SGHNT and CDR2 YYREEE (reference sequence). This CDR3 comprises 15 residues. The method was immunoSEQ multiplex PCR; TCRdb's version includes in-frame clones alone and lacks a portion of them. The sample lists roughly 130,000 clones, more than 70% occurring once. Sequences were obtained from blood. The genes are TRBV5-4 and TRBJ1-2, with 9 positions matching TRBD1. The source of this sequence is a man between 45 and 60 years old in good health. The CDR3 is CASRGDRAPLYGYTF. CDR3 bases: TGTGCCAGCAGAGGGGACAGGGCCCCCCTCTATGGCTACACCTTC.